The source of this TCR beta chain is a study of spatial heterogeneity in lung cancer. Whole-study context: Each time, sequencing found more beta-chain sequences than alpha-chain sequences. Each distinct TCR and UMI combination averaged more than ten appearances in raw reads. Study-wide points: Expanded tumor TCRs that were ubiquitous appeared in blood more at resection than follow-up.

This clonotype was counted many times. The target antigen is unknown. The V and J ends lost 7 bases and 2 bases respectively, with 9 bases between them. From germline, CDR1 is MNHNY and CDR2 SVGAGI (reference sequence). The CDR3 covers 14 residues. Every individual TCR cDNA molecule carried its own unique molecular identifier, which allowed correction of PCR and sequencing errors. Each CDR3 protein is one row after TCRdb ran MiXCR on the 5' RACE reads. Here the sample spans tens of thousands of distinct CDR3 sequences, 10% to 15% being singletons. The time point was: sample taken at primary tumor resection. Unsorted samples of tumor, nontumor lung or frozen PBMC had their whole RNA sequenced.

Sequenced material: PBMCs, taken at surgery. The TCR originated in a male donor with early-stage non-small cell lung cancer. This chain uses TRBV6-6 with TRBJ1-6; D call uncertain. The CDR3 bases are TGTGCCAGCACCTTCCAACCCTATAATTCACCCCTCCACTTT. This gives the protein CASTFQPYNSPLHF.